These 26 T cell receptor beta chains share one sample of origin, sequenced in a study of brain T cells in children with intractable seizures. The repertoire was sequenced with immunoSEQ multiplex PCR; TCRdb's copy has only in-frame clones and lacks some. The table has some 80,000 clones, approximately 89% seen once; the top ten hold less than 30%. Sequencing used peripheral blood, obtained at surgery. The receptors shown here come from a girl aged 2-10 years with Rasmussen encephalitis and intractable seizures.

The gene calls are TRBV29-1 and TRBJ1-6, with 9 bases fitting TRBD1. V shed 6 bases, J shed 7 bases, and the junction held 4 bases outside the gene matches. Germline V gene data show CDR1 as SQVTM and CDR2 as ANQGSEA. This CDR3 spans 13 amino acids. In DNA, the CDR3 is TGCAGCGTCTTAGACAGGGGGAATTCACCCCTCCACTTT. This codes for CSVLDRGNSPLHF.

For the CDR3, the DNA is TGTGCTAGTGGTTTAACATTCGGGAACAATGAGCAGTTCTTC. Translated: CASGLTFGNNEQFF. V usage is TRBV12-5 and J usage is TRBJ2-1, with D maybe TRBD2 (5 bases). Per germline, CDR1 LGHNT and CDR2 FRNRAP. The CDR3 covers 14 residues. V lost 3 bases, J lost 5 bases, and 11 bases lay in between.

This chain uses TRBV10-3 with TRBJ2-7; 8 bases agree with TRBD2. The V gene's germline CDR1 is ENHRY and CDR2 SYGVKD. The J segment lost 2 bases and the V segment lost 3 bases, leaving 6 bases of the junction unmatched. The CDR3 sequence is 15 residues long. The DNA for the CDR3 is TGTGCCATCAGTGACGTAGCGGGGACCACCTACGAGCAGTACTTC. Translated: CAISDVAGTTYEQYF.

This clone appeared a few times. This chain connects TRBV4-1 to TRBJ1-4; D is ambiguous. There are 15 residues in the CDR3. Deletions cut 3 bases from V and 2 bases from J, with 10 bases between. Germline V gene sequence: CDR1 MGHRA, CDR2 YSYEKL. CDR3 loop: CASSQLSGTNEKLFF. CDR3 coding DNA: TGCGCCAGCAGCCAGCTTAGTGGGACTAATGAAAAACTGTTTTTT.

This clone was recorded once. The rearrangement joins TRBV24-1 to TRBJ2-1; tentative D call: TRBD2 (6 bases). V was clipped by 5 bases and J by 7 bases, with 8 bases between them. This CDR3 has 12 residues. CDR1 is KGHDR, CDR2 SFDVKD, per germline. The CDR3 sequence: CATSGRGNEQFF. As DNA, the CDR3 is TGTGCCACCAGTGGGAGGGGTAATGAGCAGTTCTTC.

The rearrangement links TRBV30 to TRBJ2-1; no clear D. The germline gives CDR1 GTSNPN, CDR2 SVGIG (reference sequence). The CDR3 covers 13 residues. Trimming shortened V by 4 bases and J by 6 bases, and 13 bases separated the two germline ends. CDR3 loop: CAWTSWGGNEQFF. As DNA, the CDR3 is TGTGCCTGGACTTCGTGGGGTGGCAATGAGCAGTTCTTC.

This rearrangement joins TRBV18 to TRBJ2-3, with 7 bases fitting TRBD1. The CDR3 length is 15 residues. The germline gives CDR1 KGHSH, CDR2 LQKENI. V lost 3 bases, J lost 4 bases, and 7 bases stayed unmatched. The CDR3 nucleotides read TGTGCCAGCTCACCTGGCGACAGGGTTTCAGATACGCAGTATTTT. It is translated as CASSPGDRVSDTQYF.

The chain is built from TRBV29-1 and TRBJ2-7; D call uncertain. The CDR3 loop spans 12 amino acids. The germline CDR1 and CDR2 sequences are SQVTM and ANQGSEA. V was cut by 3 bases and J by 0 bases, with 6 bases left in between. The CDR3 sequence: CSVERSSYEQYF. The CDR3 DNA follows: TGCAGCGTTGAGCGGAGCTCCTACGAGCAGTACTTC.

The rearrangement links TRBV6-5 to TRBJ2-4; TRBD1 is a possible D gene (6 bases). Germline V gene lookup returns CDR1 MNHEY and CDR2 SVGAGI. The CDR3 contains 13 residues. V lost 6 bases to trimming and J lost 7 bases, with 13 bases between them. The CDR3 DNA is TGTGCCAGCAGAACAGGGAGTCGCAACATTCAGTACTTC. It yields the protein CASRTGSRNIQYF.

The chain joins TRBV27 to TRBJ2-3; D is undetermined. From germline, CDR1 is MNHEY and CDR2 SMNVEV (reference sequence). The CDR3 has 13 amino acids. V lost 3 bases and J lost 3, with 7 bases in between. Here the CDR3 reads CASSLTVTDTQYF. The CDR3 nucleotides are TGTGCCAGCAGTTTGACGGTGACAGATACGCAGTATTTT.

The CDR3 bases are TGTGCCAGCAAGGGGTCTGGAAACACCATATATTTT. It yields the protein CASKGSGNTIYF. V and J are TRBV2 and TRBJ1-3, with D possibly being TRBD1 (5 bases). Germline CDR1 reads SNHLY; CDR2 reads FYNNEI. The CDR3 is made up of 12 amino acids. Between the trimmed V and J ends, which lost 7 bases and 1 base, there was a span of 5 bases. The variable domain in full, with the rest retrieved from reference TRBV2 and TRBJ1-3, is EPEVTQTPSHQVTQMGQEVILRCVPISNHLYFYWYRQILGQKVEFLVSFYNNEISEKSEIFDDQFSVERPDGSNFTLKIRSTKLEDSAMYFCASKGSGNTIYFGEGSWLTVV.

The chain links TRBV25-1 to TRBJ1-4; 8 nucleotides agree with TRBD1. This CDR3 contains 15 residues. Trimming removed 4 bases from V and 5 bases from J; junction bases left unmatched: 6. Germline CDR1 is MGHDK and CDR2 is SYGVNS. CDR3 sequence (DNA): TGTGCCAGCAGTGGTCACAGGGGGATAAATGAAAAACTGTTTTTT. Protein: CASSGHRGINEKLFF.

The V gene is TRBV6-2 or TRBV6-3, the J gene TRBJ2-2, with 10 bases lining up with TRBD2. Germline values: CDR1 MNHEY, CDR2 SVGEGT. V was pared by 2 bases and J by 4 bases, with 1 base of the junction left unmatched. The CDR3 has 15 amino acids. As DNA, the CDR3 is TGTGCCAGCAGTTACCTAGCGGGAGCCACCGGGGAGCTGTTTTTT. Its translation: CASSYLAGATGELFF.

This chain connects TRBV7-9 to TRBJ1-2; 12 bases fit TRBD1. Germline loops: CDR1 SEHNR, CDR2 FQNEAQ (reference sequence). There are 14 residues in the CDR3. V trimming: 3 bases; J trimming: 6 bases; junction bases outside the gene matches: 2. The CDR3 is CASSLGQGANGYTF. The CDR3 DNA follows: TGTGCCAGCAGCTTGGGACAGGGGGCAAATGGCTACACCTTC.

The rearrangement uses TRBV28 and TRBJ1-1; D ambiguous. Per the germline V gene, CDR1 is MDHEN and CDR2 is SYDVKM. V lost 6 bases to trimming and J lost 11 bases, with 16 bases between them. This CDR3 is built from 12 residues. This CDR3 reads CASSSRLLKAFF. CDR3 bases: TGTGCCAGCAGCTCTAGACTGTTGAAGGCTTTCTTT.

This clone was seen more than once but under ten times. CDR3 in DNA: TGCGCCAGCAGCCATATGGAAGGGCCGGGAGCGGACAATGAGCAGTTCTTC. Translated: CASSHMEGPGADNEQFF. The chain carries TRBV4-1 and TRBJ2-1, with D perhaps TRBD2 (6 bases). The ends were cut back, 3 bases at V and 5 bases at J, with 20 bases in the middle. The CDR3 contains 17 residues. CDR1 and CDR2 (germline): MGHRA, YSYEKL.

This sequence joins TRBV6-5 and TRBJ1-3, with no clear D. V gave up 4 bases and J gave up 4 bases, with 8 bases separating them. The germline V gene has CDR1 MNHEY and CDR2 SVGAGI. The CDR3 totals 13 residues. The CDR3 region is CASSFDAGNTIYF. The DNA for the CDR3 is TGTGCCAGCAGTTTTGATGCGGGAAACACCATATATTTT.

The chain uses TRBV5-1 and TRBJ1-1, with D perhaps matching TRBD1 (6 bases). Germline V gene lookup returns CDR1 SGHRS and CDR2 YFSETQ. The germline V and J ends were trimmed by 2 bases and 4 bases, with 9 bases remaining between them. The CDR3 contains 13 residues. The CDR3 is CASSFGGGTEAFF. CDR3 DNA: TGCGCCAGCAGCTTTGGAGGGGGCACTGAAGCTTTCTTT.

The chain links TRBV19 to TRBJ2-1; D is possibly TRBD1 or TRBD2 (5 bases each). CDR3 size: 12 residues. Trimming removed 3 bases from V and 11 bases from J, with 11 bases in between. Germline V gives CDR1 LNHDA, CDR2 SQIVND (reference sequence). The chain's CDR3 is CASSIGTDKQFF. CDR3 DNA sequence: TGTGCCAGTAGTATCGGGACCGACAAGCAGTTCTTC.

The chain carries TRBV6-5 and TRBJ2-5, with a possible D match to TRBD2 (6 bases). The V end was cut by 6 bases, the J end by 2 bases, with 16 bases between. CDR1 and CDR2 (germline): MNHEY, SVGAGI. This CDR3 spans 15 amino acids. For the CDR3, the DNA is TGTGCCAGCAGGTTCAGCGGAGGGGCACAAGAGACCCAGTACTTC. Amino acids: CASRFSGGAQETQYF.

The chain carries TRBV6-7 and TRBJ2-4, with D uncertain. TRBV6-7 is filed as an ORF, its function uncertain. Trimming pared 2 bases from V and 1 base from J, leaving 12 bases between. The CDR3 contains 16 residues. For the CDR3, the DNA is TGTGCCAGCAGTTACGGGTGGCGTTTGGCCAAAAACATTCAGTACTTC. This encodes CASSYGWRLAKNIQYF.

The V and J genes are TRBV3-1 (or the pseudogene TRBV3-2) and TRBJ2-7; D ambiguous. This CDR3 has 12 amino acids. Per germline, CDR1 LGHDT and CDR2 YNNKEL (reference sequence). Trimming stripped 2 bases from V and 2 bases from J, with 4 bases between. The CDR3 protein is CASSQNPYEQYF. CDR3 DNA: TGTGCCAGCAGCCAAAATCCCTACGAGCAGTACTTC.

Written as DNA, the CDR3 is TGTGCCAGCAGCAAAGTACGTCGGGACCGAACCTACGAGCAGTACTTC. Protein product: CASSKVRRDRTYEQYF. The V call is TRBV21-1, the J call TRBJ2-7. TRBV21-1 is reported as a pseudogene. The CDR3 is 16 residues long.

The chain combines TRBV6-5 with TRBJ2-5; possible D gene TRBD2, 5 bases. The length of the CDR3 is 13 residues. Germline V lookup: CDR1 MNHEY, CDR2 SVGAGI. Deletions cut 4 bases from V and 7 bases from J, with 13 bases between. The CDR3 is CASSFGLAGTQYF. CDR3 nucleotide sequence: TGTGCCAGCAGTTTCGGACTTGCTGGGACCCAGTACTTC.

V and J are TRBV18 and TRBJ1-1; D is unresolved. The CDR3 is made up of 12 amino acids. Per germline, CDR1 KGHSH and CDR2 LQKENI. Between the trimmed V and J ends, which lost 0 bases and 8 bases, there was a span of 7 bases. As DNA, the CDR3 is TGTGCCAGCTCACCACCTAACCCAGAAGCTTTCTTT. Translation: CASSPPNPEAFF.

This chain links TRBV4-1 with TRBJ2-1; the D gene could be TRBD1 or TRBD2 (6 bases each). The CDR3 has 16 residues. Trimming removed 4 bases at V and 10 bases at J, with 23 bases between. Germline V lookup: CDR1 MGHRA, CDR2 YSYEKL. The CDR3, as DNA: TGCGCCAGCAGCCCTCCCCGAATCCGGGGGCCACGCGAGCAGTTCTTC. Amino acid sequence: CASSPPRIRGPREQFF.